These T cell receptor beta chains were read from a single sample in a study of cytomegalovirus exposure and HLA in healthy donors. TCRdb's table, derived via immunoSEQ multiplex PCR, lists solely in-frame clones and lacks some. The table shows 150,000 or so clones, with approximately 88% occurring only once. Input material: PBMCs. Receptors originate from a boy younger than 10 in good health and CMV-seronegative. Both conserved end residues are part of each CDR3.

J gene,V gene,CDR3 protein
TRBJ2-1,TRBV5-5,CASSFLAGQNNEQFF
TRBJ1-1,TRBV7-9,CASSSFRGTTEAFF
TRBJ1-1,TRBV18,CASSPSRGGNTEAFF
TRBJ2-3,TRBV7-6,CASSPGLAGGFEDTQYF
TRBJ1-2,TRBV5-4,CASSSDPSGYGYTF
TRBJ2-7,TRBV13,CASSLGGQGAEQYF
TRBJ2-6,TRBV19,CASSIRGGAPGANVLTF
TRBJ2-5,TRBV7-6,CASSLSGRGETQYF
TRBJ2-2,TRBV7-2,CASSLRHPGGTGELFF
TRBJ1-1,TRBV27,CAPGVGNTEAFF
TRBJ2-7,TRBV2,CASSETRSGGTYEQYF
TRBJ2-3,TRBV10-3,CAISRQGNTDTQYF
TRBJ1-3,TRBV5-4,CASSLYSGSNTIYF
TRBJ2-2,TRBV30,CAWSVLRSGKDTGELFF
TRBJ2-1,TRBV5-6,CASSFVDRNEQFF
TRBJ2-1,TRBV6-1,CASRDSSYNEQFF
TRBJ2-1,TRBV5-1,CASSKSGREGTYNEQFF
TRBJ1-2,TRBV29-1,CSVVRGEGYGYTF
TRBJ1-2,TRBV19,CASSMRTRPLYGYTF
TRBJ2-5,TRBV29-1,CSVEYRDLAGVETQYF
TRBJ1-2,TRBV27,CASGGQGYGYTF
TRBJ2-3,TRBV19,CASSIRLAGGHSSTDTQYF
TRBJ1-1,TRBV7-9,CASSLDIPGAFF
TRBJ2-7,TRBV11-3,CASSPNTGVEQYF
TRBJ1-1,TRBV5-6,CASSFGRGTEAFF
TRBJ1-1,TRBV9,CASSVGVTGHYNTEAFF
TRBJ2-2,TRBV2,CASIKRNTGELFF
TRBJ2-1,TRBV13,CASSLARAYNEQFF
TRBJ1-4,TRBV2,CASRRDRNNEKLFF
TRBJ2-3,TRBV2,CASSEGANRAADTQYF
TRBJ2-3,TRBV28,CASSSPRLAGGPTDTQYF
TRBJ2-1,TRBV20-1,CSASVPNEQFF
TRBJ2-5,TRBV2,CASSEALLAGQETQYF
TRBJ2-5,TRBV9,CASSVGGWSQETQYF
TRBJ2-2,TRBV7-9,CASSPAGGFGVTNTGELFF
TRBJ2-7,TRBV21-1,CASSRGCEQYF
TRBJ2-2,TRBV29-1,CSVVLWGLNTGELFF
TRBJ2-5,TRBV11-2,CASSLDSGFWTVGGKETQYF
TRBJ1-1,TRBV29-1,CSACLRGMNTEAFF
TRBJ2-5,TRBV5-1,CASSSGAGEETQYF
TRBJ1-5,TRBV18,CASSPTGGAGNQPQHF
TRBJ2-2,TRBV27,CASSPLGTATGELFF
TRBJ2-1,TRBV4-2,CASRQTRPSSYNEQFF
TRBJ2-1,TRBV5-1,CASSRVLQGIDEQFF
TRBJ1-3,TRBV9,CASSVDGTPTPRAGNTIYF
TRBJ1-1,TRBV6-1,CASSDGVSGQGGNTEAFF
TRBJ1-1,TRBV4-1,CASSRTGLNTEAFF
TRBJ2-7,TRBV5-1,CASSQRMGQGASEQYF
TRBJ1-4,TRBV5-6,CASSSSRQTYEKLFF
TRBJ2-5,TRBV9,CASSPEGRRVAGGEETQYF
TRBJ2-1,TRBV28,CASSLVSLAAYNEQFF
TRBJ2-1,TRBV5-1,CASSLVTSGRVDNEQFF
TRBJ2-1,TRBV27,CATEGLAGNSYNEQFF
TRBJ2-3,TRBV27,CASSLTESTDTQYF
TRBJ2-3,TRBV5-1,CASSPRPSTDTQYF
TRBJ1-6,TRBV28,CASSLNRVPYNSPLHF
TRBJ2-5,TRBV7-6,CASSLDKQETQYF
TRBJ2-3,TRBV6-5,CASATEDTQYF
TRBJ2-1,TRBV5-6,CASSENTEDNEQFF